This is a list of T cell receptor beta chains from one sample in a study of blood T cell repertoires in COVID-19. Profiled with immunoSEQ multiplex PCR; TCRdb holds only in-frame clones, not every one. Of approximately 170,000 clones in the sample, 85% to 90% were seen once. Sequencing was carried out using peripheral blood. The receptors were sampled from a woman in her seventies with acute or convalescent COVID-19. CDR3s include the opening cysteine and the closing phenylalanine or tryptophan. The order of the fields is CDR3 protein, J gene, V gene.

CDR3: CASSESAGANVLTF; J: TRBJ2-6; V: TRBV9
CDR3: CASSKDRGIANEKLFF; J: TRBJ1-4; V: TRBV5-1
CDR3: CASSQDLSPLHF; J: TRBJ1-6; V: TRBV4-2
CDR3: CATSDTLAGAGTDTQYF; J: TRBJ2-3; V: TRBV24-1
CDR3: CASSPWDSSSGNTIYF; J: TRBJ1-3; V: TRBV18
CDR3: CASSRTDRGLGTGELFF; J: TRBJ2-2; V: TRBV7-2
CDR3: CASSRPKKVAGSWGTDTQYF; J: TRBJ2-3; V: TRBV14
CDR3: CASSQREGTEGEKLFF; J: TRBJ1-4; V: TRBV4-1
CDR3: CASSQDQHRVEKLFF; J: TRBJ1-4; V: TRBV4-1
CDR3: CASSISGDSNQPQHF; J: TRBJ1-5; V: TRBV5-1
CDR3: CATSAVDGSRSYNEQFF; J: TRBJ2-1; V: TRBV24-1
CDR3: CASSADGQGYGYTF; J: TRBJ1-2; V: TRBV6-4
CDR3: CASTLGTGPSYNEQFF; J: TRBJ2-1; V: TRBV9
CDR3: CASSPVGGEVGEQYF; J: TRBJ2-7; V: TRBV18
CDR3: CASSDPGHYNSPLHF; J: TRBJ1-6; V: TRBV2
CDR3: CAWTSGNTDTQYF; J: TRBJ2-3; V: TRBV30
CDR3: CASSGDPIQGAVRMSNQPQHF; J: TRBJ1-5; V: TRBV2
CDR3: CAWSDQGQVTNYEQYF; J: TRBJ2-7; V: TRBV30
CDR3: CASSTDSWNQPQHF; J: TRBJ1-5; V: TRBV2
CDR3: CASSVGLYGYTF; J: TRBJ1-2; V: TRBV2
CDR3: CASRPGLSTGELFF; J: TRBJ2-2; V: TRBV11-2
CDR3: CASSSLGTAVTGELFF; J: TRBJ2-2; V: TRBV7-6
CDR3: CASSHKRRDRVSYNEQFF; J: TRBJ2-1; V: TRBV14
CDR3: CASSPRGRRDEKLFF; J: TRBJ1-4; V: TRBV7-8
CDR3: CASSLVQREFNYNEQFF; J: TRBJ2-1; V: TRBV5-1
CDR3: CASSLTSGGGPETQYF; J: TRBJ2-5; V: TRBV5-1
CDR3: CASIKTSGGAYEQYF; J: TRBJ2-7; V: TRBV28
CDR3: CASSFDNGGRGQETQYF; J: TRBJ2-5; V: TRBV7-9
CDR3: CASRLGTARGETQYF; J: TRBJ2-5; V: TRBV6-6
CDR3: CASSYGRGWDSLEAFF; J: TRBJ1-1; V: TRBV6-2/TRBV6-3
CDR3: CASQRDRAMSTEAFF; J: TRBJ1-1; V: TRBV11-2
CDR3: CASSTGTGEAETQYF; J: TRBJ2-5; V: TRBV6-2/TRBV6-3
CDR3: CASSLGQVSGANVLTF; J: TRBJ2-6; V: TRBV5-1
CDR3: CAIGPTLGSGSGNEQFF; J: TRBJ2-1; V: TRBV10-3
CDR3: CASSQGGHYGYTF; J: TRBJ1-2; V: TRBV3-1/TRBV3-2